Presented here are 32 T cell receptor beta chains from one specimen sequenced in a study of blood T cell repertoires in COVID-19. Produced via immunoSEQ multiplex PCR; TCRdb's table is partial and in-frame only. The top ten hold around 7% of the sample, which has about 160,000 clones, more than 75% seen once. Specimen: PBMCs or T cells enriched from blood (not recorded which). The receptors were sampled from a woman between 50 and 59 years old who had recovered from COVID-19.

The rearrangement links TRBV7-9 to TRBJ2-7; 7 positions match TRBD1. CDR3 length: 15 amino acids. Unmatched junction bases numbered 10, after V lost 5 bases and J lost 3 bases. Germline CDR1 reads SEHNR; CDR2 reads FQNEAQ (reference sequence). CDR3 bases: TGTGCCAGCAGCGGCGACGTGAGGGGGCTCTACGAGCAGTACTTC. This codes for CASSGDVRGLYEQYF.

As DNA, the CDR3 is TGTGCCAGCAGCTTGGTCGGGGGGTCTGCCTACGAGCAGTACTTC. Residues: CASSLVGGSAYEQYF. This rearrangement joins TRBV5-4 to TRBJ2-7, with 7 bases matching TRBD2. Germline V lookup: CDR1 SGHNT, CDR2 YYREEE (reference sequence). The CDR3 sequence is 15 residues long. V shed 0 bases and J 2 bases; nucleotides not matched to a gene: 5.

The rearrangement joins TRBV9 to TRBJ1-2; D not resolved. The germline V gene encodes CDR1 SGDLS and CDR2 YYNGEE. The CDR3 runs to 16 residues. V shed 3 bases and J shed 1 base, with 16 bases lying between them. CDR3 loop: CASSEEAARSNYGYTF. The CDR3 nucleotides are TGTGCCAGCAGCGAAGAGGCGGCAAGAAGTAACTATGGCTACACCTTC.

The chain recombines TRBV11-2 with TRBJ1-4, with D uncertain. V was cut by 1 base and J by 6 bases, with 12 bases left in between. The CDR3 extends over 15 amino acids. Germline lookup yields CDR1 SGHAT and CDR2 FQNNGV. The CDR3 coding sequence is TGTGCCAGCAGCTTAGTGCGGGGTAATCATGAAAAACTGTTTTTT. Its protein is CASSLVRGNHEKLFF.

The chain combines TRBV7-2 with TRBJ1-1, with a possible D match to TRBD1 (5 bases). Looked up from germline, CDR1 is SGHTA and CDR2 is FQGNSA. The CDR3 totals 15 residues. V lost 6 bases to trimming and J lost 0 bases, with 14 bases between them. CDR3 amino acids: CASRGGVNLNTEAFF. The DNA of the CDR3 is TGTGCCAGCAGAGGAGGGGTCAATTTGAACACTGAAGCTTTCTTT. Combining the CDR3 with reference TRBV7-2 and TRBJ1-1 gives the whole variable domain GAGVSQSPSNKVTEKGKDVELRCDPISGHTALYWYRQSLGQGLEFLIYFQGNSAPDKSGLPSDRFSAERTGGSVSTLTIQRTQQEDSAVYLCASRGGVNLNTEAFFGQGTRLTVV.

The chain joins TRBV10-3 to TRBJ1-1; D remains unclear. The CDR3 has 13 amino acids. Deletions cut 9 bases from V and 4 bases from J, with 15 bases between. Germline CDR1 reads ENHRY; CDR2 reads SYGVKD. CDR3 DNA: TGTGCCATACAACCAGAGACGGGCACTGAAGCTTTCTTT. It yields the protein CAIQPETGTEAFF.

This chain connects TRBV3-1 (or the pseudogene TRBV3-2) to TRBJ1-2; D remains ambiguous. The germline V gene encodes CDR1 LGHDT and CDR2 YNNKEL (reference sequence). Trimming stripped 0 bases from V and 8 bases from J, with 10 bases between. CDR3 length: 13 amino acids. CDR3 loop: CASSQENSFGYTF. CDR3 DNA sequence: TGTGCCAGCAGCCAAGAGAACAGTTTCGGCTACACCTTC.

This chain links TRBV9 with TRBJ2-2; 7 bases fit TRBD1. The CDR3 loop spans 16 amino acids. Per the germline V gene, CDR1 is SGDLS and CDR2 is YYNGEE. V was pared by 3 bases and J by 5 bases, with 10 bases of the junction left unmatched. In nucleotides, the CDR3 is TGTGCCAGCAGCGGGACCGGGACAGCTTGGACCGGGGAGCTGTTTTTT. As protein: CASSGTGTAWTGELFF.

The rearrangement joins TRBV24-1 to TRBJ2-6, with 7 bases matching TRBD1. Looked up from germline, CDR1 is KGHDR and CDR2 is SFDVKD. The CDR3 spans 19 residues. V trimming: 4 bases; J trimming: 0 bases; junction bases outside the gene matches: 11. For the CDR3, the DNA is TGTGCCACCAGTGAGGCCCGACAGGGAGCACTCTCTGGGGCCAACGTCCTGACTTTC. Translating it yields CATSEARQGALSGANVLTF.

The chain combines TRBV27 with TRBJ1-5; no clear D gene. Trimming shortened V by 3 bases and J by 4 bases, and 10 bases separated the two germline ends. Germline V lookup: CDR1 MNHEY, CDR2 SMNVEV (reference sequence). The CDR3 extends over 14 amino acids. CDR3 residues: CASSFVPLNQPQHF. CDR3 nucleotide sequence: TGTGCCAGCAGTTTTGTGCCCCTAAATCAGCCCCAGCATTTT.

Comments on this clone: One end of the junction does not line up with germline, which may come from a read error. The CDR3 nucleotides are TGTGCTAGCAGCTTGAATGGGGCCTTGGGAGGGGAGACCCAGTACTTC. Its protein is CASSLNGALGGETQYF. The gene calls are TRBV7-7 and TRBJ2-5; 7 bases map to TRBD2. This CDR3 comprises 16 residues. The germline CDR1 and CDR2 sequences are SSHAT and FNYEAQ (reference sequence).

The chain carries TRBV11-2 and TRBJ1-2; D gene uncertain. Per germline, CDR1 SGHAT and CDR2 FQNNGV. V shed 0 bases and J shed 6 bases, with 8 bases lying between them. This CDR3 is 13 amino acids long. CDR3 bases: TGTGCCAGCAGCTTAGATCTAGAGAATGGCTACACCTTC. Translating gives CASSLDLENGYTF.

The chain uses TRBV9 and TRBJ2-2, with 10 nucleotides matching TRBD1. CDR1 SGDLS and CDR2 YYNGEE come from the germline V gene. The V segment lost 1 base and the J segment 5 bases; nucleotides outside the gene matches: 5. The CDR3 contains 16 residues. For the CDR3, the DNA is TGTGCCAGCAGCGTAAGACAGGGGGCGGGGACCGGGGAGCTGTTTTTT. This gives the protein CASSVRQGAGTGELFF.

The chain joins TRBV3-1 (or the pseudogene TRBV3-2) to TRBJ1-2; 7 nucleotides match TRBD1. Per germline, CDR1 LGHDT and CDR2 YNNKEL (reference sequence). The trim removed 4 bases at V and 10 bases at J, leaving 15 bases unmatched. CDR3 length: 15 amino acids. The CDR3 is CASSPGQRTGEDYTF. CDR3 nucleotides: TGTGCCAGCAGCCCCGGTCAGCGGACAGGTGAAGACTACACCTTC.

This clone occurred once. One end of the junction does not line up with germline, which may come from a read error. The CDR3 coding sequence is TGTGCTAGCAGCCGCACAGGGGTGGCGGAGACCCAGTACTTC. Translating it yields CASSRTGVAETQYF. This sequence joins TRBV7-7 and TRBJ2-5, with TRBD1 matching over 7 bases. The CDR3 is 14 amino acids. Germline CDR1 SSHAT, CDR2 FNYEAQ (reference sequence).

The rearrangement joins TRBV11-2 to TRBJ2-5; 9 nucleotides match TRBD2. CDR1 SGHAT and CDR2 FQNNGV come from the germline V gene. The V and J ends lost 4 bases and 4 bases, in that order; junction bases with no gene match: 13. This CDR3 is 17 amino acids long. In DNA, the CDR3 is TGTGCCAGCAGCTCTGGGGAAGGGCTAGCGGGATCAGAGACCCAGTACTTC. This sequence encodes CASSSGEGLAGSETQYF.

This chain connects TRBV4-1 to TRBJ2-7; tentatively, D is TRBD2 (5 bases). The length of the CDR3 is 17 residues. V was trimmed by 0 bases and J by 2 bases, leaving 17 bases between them. CDR1 is MGHRA, CDR2 YSYEKL, per germline. The CDR3 DNA reads TGCGCCAGCAGCCAAGATCGATTGGGTAGCGTGACCTACGAGCAGTACTTC. It yields the protein CASSQDRLGSVTYEQYF.

The chain links TRBV29-1 to TRBJ1-2; TRBD1 matches at 8 bases. With 7 bases clipped from V and 5 bases from J, the junction kept 6 bases outside the gene matches. The CDR3 has 12 residues. Germline CDR1 SQVTM, CDR2 ANQGSEA. CDR3 amino acids: CSATTGDYGYTF. CDR3 coding DNA: TGCAGCGCTACGACAGGGGATTATGGCTACACCTTC.

This clone was recorded a few times. The chain links TRBV7-2 to TRBJ1-2; 9 nucleotides match TRBD1. This CDR3 has 15 amino acids. After removal of 4 bases from V and 5 bases from J, the junction contained 8 bases not matched to a gene. The germline V gene has CDR1 SGHTA and CDR2 FQGNSA. The CDR3 DNA is TGTGCCAGCAGCTGGGAGGACAGGGGACTATATGGCTACACCTTC. Translated, it gives CASSWEDRGLYGYTF. The full variable domain, with the rest looked up from reference TRBV7-2 and TRBJ1-2, is GAGVSQSPSNKVTEKGKDVELRCDPISGHTALYWYRQSLGQGLEFLIYFQGNSAPDKSGLPSDRFSAERTGGSVSTLTIQRTQQEDSAVYLCASSWEDRGLYGYTFGSGTRLTVV.

The chain uses TRBV30 and TRBJ1-4, with 8 bases fitting TRBD1. The germline gives CDR1 GTSNPN, CDR2 SVGIG (reference sequence). The CDR3 spans 17 residues. V was clipped by 0 bases and J by 2 bases; unmatched bases: 8. The CDR3 DNA sequence: TGTGCCTGGAGTGTAGGTCCCCGGACAGGGACTAATGAAAAACTGTTTTTT. Amino acids: CAWSVGPRTGTNEKLFF.

The chain uses TRBV18 and TRBJ1-1, with TRBD1 matching 7 bases. Germline V gene lookup returns CDR1 KGHSH and CDR2 LQKENI. J was trimmed by 0 bases and V by 1 base; bases with no gene match: 2. The CDR3 loop spans 15 amino acids. The CDR3 DNA is TGTGCCAGCTCACCACGTGGACAGGTGAACACTGAAGCTTTCTTT. It translates to CASSPRGQVNTEAFF.

The chain combines TRBV10-2 with TRBJ2-3; possible D gene TRBD2, 6 bases. Germline V gene sequence: CDR1 WSHSY, CDR2 SAAADI. Deletions cut 3 bases from V and 6 bases from J, with 28 bases between. There are 19 residues in the CDR3. CDR3 nucleotides: TGCGCCAGCAGTGACCCTGTCCAAGGAGGAGGGGTCATCAGTGATACGCAGTATTTT. This codes for CASSDPVQGGGVISDTQYF.

This clone was counted a few times. The chain joins TRBV19 to TRBJ1-6; no firm D call. V was cut by 3 bases and J by 9 bases, with 12 bases left in between. Germline V CDR1 and CDR2: LNHDA, SQIVND (reference sequence). CDR3 size: 14 residues. The CDR3: CASSMTARLSPLHF. CDR3 nucleotide sequence: TGTGCCAGTAGTATGACCGCCCGACTTTCACCCCTCCACTTT.

This chain joins TRBV18 and TRBJ1-1, with a weak D call TRBD1 (6 bases). The CDR3 sequence is 15 residues long. Trimming left V 3 bases short and J 1 base short, with 12 bases between. Germline-derived CDR1 and CDR2 are KGHSH and LQKENI. CDR3 loop: CASSPQGQSNTEAFF. The CDR3 DNA is TGTGCCAGCTCACCCCAAGGACAGTCGAACACTGAAGCTTTCTTT.

This CDR3 is CASSRETDTGELFF. The CDR3 DNA follows: TGCGCCAGCAGCCGGGAGACGGACACCGGGGAGCTGTTTTTT. V gene TRBV5-1 combines with J gene TRBJ2-2; D may be TRBD2 (6 bases). From germline, CDR1 is SGHRS and CDR2 YFSETQ. The CDR3 contains 14 residues. Trimming took 4 bases from V and 3 from J, leaving 10 bases between them.

This clone was detected only once. The CDR3 region is CASSLLNSPLHF. As DNA, the CDR3 is TGTGCCAGCAGCTTACTAAATTCACCCCTCCACTTT. J is TRBJ1-6 and V is TRBV3-1 (or the pseudogene TRBV3-2); no clear D gene. The CDR3 is made up of 12 amino acids. V lost 5 bases and J lost 7, with 6 bases in between. Germline V gene lookup returns CDR1 LGHDT and CDR2 YNNKEL (reference sequence).

Points on this clone: In the same sample, other DNA sequences code for this CDR3. The chain has TRBV7-2 and TRBJ2-3; D remains ambiguous. Germline CDR1 SGHTA, CDR2 FQGNSA. V dropped 5 bases and J dropped 2 bases, with 5 bases sitting between them. The CDR3 has 12 residues. The DNA of the CDR3 is TGTGCCAGCAGCCTGTACACAGATACGCAGTATTTT. Its protein is CASSLYTDTQYF.

V is TRBV7-8 and J is TRBJ2-1, with TRBD2 identical over 11 bases. CDR1 and CDR2 (germline): SGHVS, FQNEAQ. V lost 5 bases and J lost 4; bases outside the gene matches: 7. There are 16 residues in the CDR3. This CDR3 is CASSRATSGGYNEQFF. In DNA, the CDR3 is TGTGCCAGCAGCCGAGCCACTAGCGGGGGTTACAATGAGCAGTTCTTC.

On this clone: The sample holds other DNA sequences that translate to the same CDR3. The chain couples TRBV4-2 to TRBJ1-5; D is possibly TRBD1 (6 bases). The germline V gene has CDR1 LGHNA and CDR2 YNFKEQ. The CDR3 has 14 residues. The V end was cut by 0 bases, the J end by 4 bases, with 7 bases between. CDR3 nucleotide sequence: TGTGCCAGCAGCCAAGACAGGGGAAATCAGCCCCAGCATTTT. This sequence encodes CASSQDRGNQPQHF.

The V gene is TRBV29-1, the J gene TRBJ2-1; 10 bases match TRBD1. CDR3 length: 15 amino acids. V lost 4 bases to trimming and J lost 7 bases; unmatched junction nucleotides: 10. Germline V gene lookup returns CDR1 SQVTM and CDR2 ANQGSEA. The CDR3 DNA follows: TGCAGCGTTGGCGACCTGGGACAGGGGACTAATGAGCAGTTCTTC. This gives the protein CSVGDLGQGTNEQFF.

The rearrangement uses TRBV7-9 and TRBJ2-2; perhaps TRBD1 as D (5 bases). CDR3 length: 15 amino acids. V dropped 3 bases and J dropped 6 bases, with 14 bases sitting between them. In germline, CDR1 is SEHNR, CDR2 FQNEAQ (reference sequence). The CDR3 is CASSFSQGSSGELFF. CDR3 nucleotide sequence: TGTGCCAGCAGCTTCAGCCAGGGATCGTCCGGGGAGCTGTTTTTT.

The chain links TRBV5-5 to TRBJ1-2; maybe TRBD1 (5 bases). CDR3 size: 14 residues. Germline V gene lookup returns CDR1 SGHKS and CDR2 YYEKEE (reference sequence). The germline V and J ends were trimmed by 3 bases and 2 bases, with 11 bases remaining between them. The CDR3 DNA sequence: TGTGCCAGCAGCTGGCAGGGAACAAACTATGGCTACACCTTC. Its protein is CASSWQGTNYGYTF.